This TCR beta chain was observed in a study of cytomegalovirus exposure and HLA in healthy donors (TCRdb year 2017). About the study as a whole: An earlier analysis of 587 of the donors reported about 290 Gb of sequence data and roughly 100 million unique TCR beta sequences from approximately 180 million T cells. An early release covering roughly 640 HLA-typed donors comprised roughly 300 gigabases of sequencing data and some 79 million unique TCR sequences. The genetic ancestry cluster associated with self-reported Caucasian donors included around four fifths of the roughly 400 genotyped donors. The study aimed to test whether cataloging public T cell receptors could reveal signatures of past pathogen exposure. The study profiled the T cell repertoires of 666 subjects by immunosequencing and related them to cytomegalovirus serostatus. Besides the first cohort of approximately 670 subjects, a separate validation cohort made up of 120 different subjects was used. To predict cytomegalovirus infection status, the study combined high-throughput TCR immunosequencing, statistical association of individual TCRs with disease status, and machine learning. A later analysis re-examined previously published TCR beta repertoires from 500 to 700 donors and added high-resolution HLA genotyping to investigate patterns of TCR occurrence. The later analysis used no new phenotypic data to find candidate immune exposures, relying instead on TCR beta sequences and their occurrence across donors. An earlier analysis of fewer than 700 of the donors applied high-throughput TCR beta sequencing to assess whether each TCR beta V gene segment acted as functional or pseudogenic. Donor age, sex, ethnicity and CMV serostatus were compiled together with the repertoire data. Genome-wide SNP genotypes for about three fifths of the roughly 670 donors were used in a later genetic analysis, which treated that subset as a discovery cohort. All discovery cohort repertoires had been generated using a single sequencing platform. HLA typing included class I and class II loci at four-digit resolution. Typing coverage varied by locus: 629-630 donors for A, B, C, DRB1 and DQB1; 522 for DQA1; more than 600 for DPA1; approximately 470 for DPB1. About 5 DR-DQ haplotypes were handled as single units for association and clustering, since linkage in the cohort was strong. Among roughly 400 genotyped donors of the cohort, an average of around 250,000 unique TCR beta nucleotide sequences was sequenced per donor, of which approximately 19% were non-productive.

Of note for this clone: The clone's antigen remains unknown. Base qualities are not provided; no much larger clone lies one nucleotide away.

In total, approximately 690 healthy bone marrow donors made up the cohort. At the time of sampling, every cohort member was nominally healthy, though immune exposures that went unrecorded were likely present. The donor tested CMV seropositive and was one of the 289 seropositive cohort members. A peripheral blood sample was collected from each donor, and TCR beta sequencing was performed on peripheral blood mononuclear cells. Genomic DNA was extracted from the blood cell samples with the Qiagen DNeasy Blood Extraction Kit. The research as a whole found: Only TCR beta chains were sequenced in this cohort, and the absence of alpha or paired-chain data limited detectable features. Compared with the approximately 710-donor mean, donors in an Asian-associated ancestry cluster had fewer N-insertions in productive TCRs, according to a later genetic analysis. In both the original and validation cohorts, the classifier was reported to diagnose cytomegalovirus status with high specificity and sensitivity. Because the 87-base-pair reads could not distinguish some IMGT-functional V segments, including TRBV6-2 and TRBV6-3, those segments were excluded. Linkage disequilibrium might explain the correlated functional status among segregating V segments, but an unknown experimental factor could not be ruled out. Because counts were too low, about 15 rarely observed V segments, including chromosome 9 orphons, were left out of the earlier analysis of a few hundred of the donors. The authors suggested that the approach could potentially be generalized to other disease states and immunological phenotypes. In an earlier analysis of under 600 of the donors, most TCR beta V segments were observed in productive rearrangements about 87% or about 30% of the time, broadly matching IMGT annotations. When HLA alleles, especially DR and DQ, strongly co-occurred, TCR associations were difficult to assign to individual alleles. A further reported finding was that TCR beta sequences accurately predicted the HLA-A and HLA-B alleles for most subjects in the first cohort. Presence/absence analyses assumed roughly uniform sequencing depth across donors, an assumption that may not hold. Compared with equally common non-associated chains, HLA-associated TCR beta chains in a later analysis were more clonally expanded and had lower generation probabilities. In a later analysis, most CMV-associated TCR beta chains were found to appear HLA-restricted, with HLA associations seemingly driven largely by CMV exposure. A later genetic analysis associated a missense DCLRE1C variant with V-gene and J-gene trimming of TCR beta chains, and an independent cohort replicated the association. In a later analysis, the rate of TCR association differed among HLA loci, with DRB1 alleles having the most associated TCRs and HLA-C alleles having the fewest. In vitro tests confirmed that three of the cytomegalovirus-associated TCR beta chains recognize cytomegalovirus antigens. A later analysis associated about 17,000 TCR beta sequences with specific HLA alleles at a false discovery rate of 0.05. For the cohort, immune exposure information was limited to CMV serostatus. In the study, some 180 TCR beta chains were listed as associated with cytomegalovirus. HLA typing was unavailable for some donors at each locus, so association tests used only the typed subset. According to a later analysis, parvovirus B19, influenza, CMV and Epstein-Barr virus appeared linked to several top co-occurrence clusters. Across donors, most TCR sequences were observed very rarely, whereas some public TCRs were present in many individuals. The sequencing pipeline was judged likely to have produced a cluster of highly shared sequence variants as a technical artifact.

The library relied on the immunoSEQ multiplex PCR assay. The multiplex PCR relied on a mix of 60 forward primers for TCR Vbeta segments and 13 reverse primers for TCR Jbeta segments. Amplification of the CDR3 region of rearranged TCR beta genes was performed with a multiplex PCR assay on genomic DNA. The amplified TCR beta libraries were sequenced on the Illumina HiSeq System as 87-base-pair reads. The paper's data handling went like this. A later analysis tallied 75 million to 85 million unique TCR beta chains across the 666 repertoires, and roughly 11 million of those chains were shared by two or more donors. To remove PCR and sequencing errors, raw reads were error-corrected and collapsed into unique sequences using a nearest-neighbor algorithm that merged closely related sequences. Alignment of CDR3 sequences to IMGT reference sequences was used to assign V, D and J gene segments. For a sequence to be retained, at least a six-nucleotide match to both a V gene segment and a J gene segment was required. A rearrangement counted as productive if the CDR3 had no stop codons and remained in frame with V and J, and every other rearrangement counted as non-productive. Following IMGT convention, CDR3 was defined as the stretch from the second conserved V-encoded cysteine to the conserved J-encoded phenylalanine. The earlier analysis of some 580 of the donors excluded any sequence lacking an unambiguous match to a single V gene segment. An earlier analysis of a few hundred of the donors called V segments functional above 56.7% productive rearrangements and segregating when the between-donor standard deviation exceeded 5%. A statistical classification framework was built to diagnose cytomegalovirus status from the catalog of TCR beta chain sequences. V and J gene assignment, in a later analysis, came from comparing TCR nucleotide sequences with IMGT/GENE-DB human TR gene sequences. In a later analysis, CDR3 sequences and most-parsimonious VDJ recombination scenarios were assigned using the TCRdist pipeline. In a later analysis, each TCR beta chain was defined by its CDR3 amino acid sequence together with its V-gene family, and reads lacking a unique V-gene family were excluded. A later analysis removed several hundred highly shared, low-generation-probability nucleotide sequences to deal with suspected cross-contamination and a sequencing artifact. A later analysis calculated a clonal expansion index for each public chain from normalized within-repertoire ranks of inferred template counts. A later analysis computed generation probabilities with a VDJ recombination model fitted to out-of-frame rearrangements, and checked the results against IGoR. A later analysis scored TCR-TCR, TCR-HLA and TCR-CMV co-occurrence with hypergeometric tests, applying a repertoire-size bias correction to TCR pairs. In a later analysis, false discovery rates were estimated by permuting HLA or CMV assignments 20 times. In a later analysis, co-occurring TCRs were grouped with DBSCAN, and TCRdist sequence similarity was added when clustering was performed within HLA-allele-positive subsets. Repertoires with fewer than 30,000 or more than 120,000 public chains were left out of co-occurrence clustering, as were five repertoires with anomalous nucleotide sharing. TCRdb holds this immuneACCESS table with in-frame rearrangements only. Some clones are missing; in checked studies, unresolved V genes explain under half, and the rest has no known cause. The DNA was the basis for D and trimming; V, J and clone size are from that table. A total of about 190,000 clones appear in this sample, roughly 76% of them only once. The ten largest clonotypes hold about 6% of the sample.

CDR1 and CDR2, per the germline V gene, are SGHTA and FQGNSA. Trimming removed 5 bases from V and 9 bases from J, leaving 17 bases between the germline ends. CDR3 length: 15 amino acids, cysteine to phenylalanine. Just the 45-base CDR3 DNA is kept, in frame starting at base 1. The sequenced sample was PBMCs. The receptor comes from a middle-aged man in good health and CMV-seropositive. Recombination linked TRBV7-2 to TRBJ1-6; TRBD1 might be the D gene, on 5 matching bases. CDR3 protein: CASSITTGAFSPLHF. The sequenced DNA is TGTGCCAGCAGCATTACAACAGGCGCATTTTCACCCCTCCACTTT. The reference TRBV7-2 and TRBJ1-6 proteins fill in what lies around the CDR3, so the full variable domain reads GAGVSQSPSNKVTEKGKDVELRCDPISGHTALYWYRQSLGQGLEFLIYFQGNSAPDKSGLPSDRFSAERTGGSVSTLTIQRTQQEDSAVYLCASSITTGAFSPLHFGNGTRLTVT.